This T cell receptor (beta chain) is drawn from a study of T cell responses to AZD1222 COVID-19 vaccine. Across the whole study: Second-dose recipients at about 4 or about 12 weeks were treated as one pooled group. Study results and caveats: Vaccination with two AZD1222 doses was followed by a rise in Spike-specific TCR breadth and depth. Among vaccine-associated CD4 TCRs, coverage spanned spike, with dominance at 160-218 and 743-854.

Method: immunoSEQ multiplex PCR; TCRdb's copy keeps in-frame clones and lacks some. The sample has 130,000 to 150,000 clones, roughly nine tenths seen once; the top ten hold 1.4%. Between the trimmed V and J ends, which lost 1 base and 5 bases, there was a span of 13 bases. The germline V gene encodes CDR1 SGHNT and CDR2 YENEEA. The CDR3 contains 15 residues. Concerning this clone: Its antigen is unknown.

The chain links TRBV11-3 to TRBJ2-3, with D perhaps matching TRBD1 (6 bases). Source: peripheral blood, taken on day 0 of AZD1222 vaccination. The clonotype was recovered from an adult in good health. This chain's CDR3 is CASSLVQGSGDTQYF. The CDR3 nucleotides read TGTGCCAGCAGCTTAGTGCAGGGGAGTGGAGATACGCAGTATTTT. The full variable domain, rest sourced from reference TRBV11-3 and TRBJ2-3, is EAGVVQSPRYKIIEKKQPVAFWCNPISGHNTLYWYLQNLGQGPELLIRYENEEAVDDSQLPKDRFSAERLKGVDSTLKIQPAELGDSAVYLCASSLVQGSGDTQYFGPGTRLTVL.